The present T cell receptor (beta chain) was sequenced within a study of Graves' ophthalmopathy and Graves' hyperthyroidism. J lost 14 bases, V lost 5 bases, and 14 bases had no gene match. Germline loops: CDR1 SEHNR, CDR2 FQNEAQ (reference sequence). The CDR3 loop spans 15 amino acids. For this clonotype: No antigen is known for it.

Overall study findings and caveats: Ophthalmopathy was separated from stable hyperthyroidism by a 13-signature model with 87.88% sensitivity and 65% to 82% specificity.

From fresh peripheral blood, 10 ml in volume, the PBMCs were obtained. The sequenced template was RNA, covering the TCR beta CDR3 region. HTBI-primed RT-PCR formed the first round, and a multiplex PCR formed the second. TCRdb independently ran MiXCR on the multiplex PCR reads; one entry per CDR3 protein. The sample has approximately 700,000 distinct CDR3 sequences, just over 40% seen once. This clonotype was sampled from an adult man with Graves' ophthalmopathy. The chain is built from TRBV7-9 and TRBJ1-6; 8 bases map to TRBD1. The sequenced sample was peripheral blood. The CDR3 DNA is TGTGCCAGCAGCGTAACCTGGACAGGGACGTCAGCCCTCCACTTT. It translates to CASSVTWTGTSALHF.